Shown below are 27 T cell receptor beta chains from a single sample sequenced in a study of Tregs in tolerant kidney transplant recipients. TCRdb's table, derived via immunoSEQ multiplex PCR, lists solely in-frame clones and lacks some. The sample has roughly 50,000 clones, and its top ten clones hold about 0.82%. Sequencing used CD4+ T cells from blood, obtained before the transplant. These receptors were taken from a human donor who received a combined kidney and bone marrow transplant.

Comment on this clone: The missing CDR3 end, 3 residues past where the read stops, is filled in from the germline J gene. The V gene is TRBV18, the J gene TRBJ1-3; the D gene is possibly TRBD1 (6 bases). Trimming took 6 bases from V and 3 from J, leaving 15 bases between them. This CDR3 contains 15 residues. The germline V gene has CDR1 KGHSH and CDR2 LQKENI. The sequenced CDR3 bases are TGTGCCAGCTCGGTCCCCCAGGGGTTTGGAAACACC. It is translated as CASSVPQGFGNT. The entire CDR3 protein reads CASSVPQGFGNTIYF.

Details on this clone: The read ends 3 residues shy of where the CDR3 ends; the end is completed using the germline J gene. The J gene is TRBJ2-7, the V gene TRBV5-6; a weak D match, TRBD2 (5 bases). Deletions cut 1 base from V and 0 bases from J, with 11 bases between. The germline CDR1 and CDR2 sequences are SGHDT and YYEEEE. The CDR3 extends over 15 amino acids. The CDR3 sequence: CASSLRRAFSYEQYF. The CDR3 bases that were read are TGTGCCAGCAGCTTGAGGCGGGCTTTCTCCTACGAG.

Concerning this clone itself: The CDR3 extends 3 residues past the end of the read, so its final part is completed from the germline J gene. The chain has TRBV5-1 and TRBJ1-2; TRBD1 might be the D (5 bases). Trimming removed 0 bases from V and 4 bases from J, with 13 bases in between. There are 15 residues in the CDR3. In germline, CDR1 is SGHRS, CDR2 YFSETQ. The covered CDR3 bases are TGCGCCAGCAGCTTGGTGGGGGGAGGTGTCTATGGC. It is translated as CASSLVGGGVYG. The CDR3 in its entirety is CASSLVGGGVYGYTF.

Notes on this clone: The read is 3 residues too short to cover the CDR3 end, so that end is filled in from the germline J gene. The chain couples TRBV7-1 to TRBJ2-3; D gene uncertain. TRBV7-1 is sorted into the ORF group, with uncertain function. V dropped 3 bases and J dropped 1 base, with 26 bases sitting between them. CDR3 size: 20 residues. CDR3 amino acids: CASSSRPLGVWFVRTDTQYF. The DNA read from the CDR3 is TGTGCCAGCAGCTCGCGACCCCTAGGAGTTTGGTTTGTCCGCACAGATACG.

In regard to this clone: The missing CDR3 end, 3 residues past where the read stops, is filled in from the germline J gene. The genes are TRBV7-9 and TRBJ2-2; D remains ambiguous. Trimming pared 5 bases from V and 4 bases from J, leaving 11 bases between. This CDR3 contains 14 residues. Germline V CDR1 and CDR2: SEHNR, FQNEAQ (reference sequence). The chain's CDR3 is CASSPRRATGELFF. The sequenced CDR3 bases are TGTGCCAGCAGCCCGCGCCGAGCCACCGGGGAG.

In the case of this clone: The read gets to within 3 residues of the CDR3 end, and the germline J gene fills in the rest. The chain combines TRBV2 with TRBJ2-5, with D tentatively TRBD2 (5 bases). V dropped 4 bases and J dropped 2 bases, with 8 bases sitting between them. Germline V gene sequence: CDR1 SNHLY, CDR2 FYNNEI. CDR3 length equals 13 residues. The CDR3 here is CASSGDYQETQYF. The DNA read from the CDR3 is TGTGCCAGCAGTGGAGACTATCAAGAGACC.

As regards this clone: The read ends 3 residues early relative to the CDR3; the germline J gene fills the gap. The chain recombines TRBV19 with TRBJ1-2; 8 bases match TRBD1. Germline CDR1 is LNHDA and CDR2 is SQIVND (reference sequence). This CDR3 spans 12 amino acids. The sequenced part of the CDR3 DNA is TGTGCCAGTAGTATCCAGGGGGCGGGC. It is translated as CASSIQGAG. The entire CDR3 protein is CASSIQGAGYTF.

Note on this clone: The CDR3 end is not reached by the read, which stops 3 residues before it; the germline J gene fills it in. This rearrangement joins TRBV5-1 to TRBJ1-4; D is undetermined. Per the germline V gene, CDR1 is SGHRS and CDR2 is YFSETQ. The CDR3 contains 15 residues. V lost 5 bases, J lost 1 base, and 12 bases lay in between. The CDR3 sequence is CASREWAQTNEKLFF. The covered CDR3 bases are TGCGCCAGCAGGGAGTGGGCGCAAACTAATGAAAAA. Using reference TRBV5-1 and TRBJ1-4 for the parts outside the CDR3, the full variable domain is KAGVTQTPRYLIKTRGQQVTLSCSPISGHRSVSWYQQTPGQGLQFLFEYFSETQRNKGNFPGRFSGRQFSNSRSEMNVSTLELGDSALYLCASREWAQTNEKLFFGSGTQLSVL.

CDR3 DNA, as far as it was read: TGTGCCACCAGTGATTCAGGCTCTGGGGCCAACGTC. Translation gives CATSDSGSGANV. From start to end, the CDR3 is CATSDSGSGANVLTF. The chain combines TRBV24-1 with TRBJ2-6, with D hard to call. The CDR3 is cut off 3 residues early in the read; its end comes from the germline J gene. Germline V gene sequence: CDR1 KGHDR, CDR2 SFDVKD. Trimming took 2 bases from V and 0 from J, leaving 4 bases between them. The CDR3 is 15 amino acids.

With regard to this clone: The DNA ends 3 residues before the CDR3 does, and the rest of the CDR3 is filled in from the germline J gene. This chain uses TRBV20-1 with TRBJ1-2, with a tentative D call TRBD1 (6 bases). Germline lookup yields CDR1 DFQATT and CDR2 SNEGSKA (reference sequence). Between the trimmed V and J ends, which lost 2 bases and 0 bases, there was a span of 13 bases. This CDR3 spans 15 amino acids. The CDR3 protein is CSARLSKGANYGYTF. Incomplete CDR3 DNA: TGCAGTGCTAGATTAAGCAAGGGGGCTAACTATGGC.

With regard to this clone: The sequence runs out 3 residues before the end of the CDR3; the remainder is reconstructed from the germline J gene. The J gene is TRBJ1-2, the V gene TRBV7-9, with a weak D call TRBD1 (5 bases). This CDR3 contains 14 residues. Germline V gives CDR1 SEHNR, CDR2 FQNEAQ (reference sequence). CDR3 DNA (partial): TGTGCCAGCAGCTTATCGGCAGGGTCGAAAGGC. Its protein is CASSLSAGSKG. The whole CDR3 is CASSLSAGSKGYTF.

The CDR3 DNA, read in part, is TGCAGTGCTAGAGATCGAGCGGGAGGTCCCCTTACG. Translated, it gives CSARDRAGGPLT. The full CDR3 protein reads CSARDRAGGPLTQYF. The V and J genes are TRBV20-1 and TRBJ2-3; 9 bases are shared with TRBD2. The read is 3 residues too short to cover the CDR3 end, so that end is filled in from the germline J gene. The CDR3 consists of 15 residues. Germline CDR1 reads DFQATT; CDR2 reads SNEGSKA (reference sequence). The V gene end was trimmed by 0 bases and the J gene end by 8 bases; junction bases not matched to a gene: 9.

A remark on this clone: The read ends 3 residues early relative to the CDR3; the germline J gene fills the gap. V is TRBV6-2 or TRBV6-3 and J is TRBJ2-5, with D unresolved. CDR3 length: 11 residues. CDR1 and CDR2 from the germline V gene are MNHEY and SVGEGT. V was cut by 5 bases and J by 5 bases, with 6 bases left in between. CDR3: CASSLRETQYF. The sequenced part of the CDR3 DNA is TGTGCCAGCAGTCTCCGGGAGACC.

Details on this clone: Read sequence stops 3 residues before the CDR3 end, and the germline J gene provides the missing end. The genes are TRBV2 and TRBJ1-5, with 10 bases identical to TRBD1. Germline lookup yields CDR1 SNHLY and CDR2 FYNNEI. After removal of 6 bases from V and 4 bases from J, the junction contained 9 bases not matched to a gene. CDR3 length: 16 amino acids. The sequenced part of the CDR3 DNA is TGTGCCAGCAGCGGGGACGGGACAGGGGCGAATCAGCCC. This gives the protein CASSGDGTGANQP. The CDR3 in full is CASSGDGTGANQPQHF.

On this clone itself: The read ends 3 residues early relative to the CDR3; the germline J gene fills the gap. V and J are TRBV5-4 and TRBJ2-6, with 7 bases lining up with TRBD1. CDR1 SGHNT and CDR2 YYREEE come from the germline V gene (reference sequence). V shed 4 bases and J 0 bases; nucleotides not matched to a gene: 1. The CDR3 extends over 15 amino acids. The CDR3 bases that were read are TGTGCCAGCAGCGACAGGGTCTCTGGGGCCAACGTC. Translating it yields CASSDRVSGANV. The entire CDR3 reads CASSDRVSGANVLTF.

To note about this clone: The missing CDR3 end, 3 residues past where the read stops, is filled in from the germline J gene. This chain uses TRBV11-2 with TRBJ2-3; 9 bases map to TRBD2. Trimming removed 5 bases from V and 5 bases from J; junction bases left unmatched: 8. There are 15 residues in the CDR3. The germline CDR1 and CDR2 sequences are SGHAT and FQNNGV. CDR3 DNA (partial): TGTGCCAGCAGCACCCCCAGACTAGCGGTAGATACG. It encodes CASSTPRLAVDT. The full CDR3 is CASSTPRLAVDTQYF.

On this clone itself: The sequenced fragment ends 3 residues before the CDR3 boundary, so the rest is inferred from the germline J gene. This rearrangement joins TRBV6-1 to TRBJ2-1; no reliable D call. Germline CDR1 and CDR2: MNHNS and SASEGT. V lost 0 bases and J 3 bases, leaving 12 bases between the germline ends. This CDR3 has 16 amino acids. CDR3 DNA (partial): TGTGCCAGCAGTGAAGCGCTACAGACATACTACAATGAG. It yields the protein CASSEALQTYYNE. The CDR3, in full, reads CASSEALQTYYNEQFF.

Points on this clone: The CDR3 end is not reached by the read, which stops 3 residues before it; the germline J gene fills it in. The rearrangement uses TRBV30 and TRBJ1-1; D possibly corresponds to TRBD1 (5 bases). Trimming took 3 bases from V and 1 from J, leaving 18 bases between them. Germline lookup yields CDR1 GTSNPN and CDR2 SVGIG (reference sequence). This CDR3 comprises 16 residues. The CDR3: CAWSPTWGVRNTEAFF. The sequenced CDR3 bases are TGTGCCTGGAGCCCAACGTGGGGGGTGAGGAACACTGAA.

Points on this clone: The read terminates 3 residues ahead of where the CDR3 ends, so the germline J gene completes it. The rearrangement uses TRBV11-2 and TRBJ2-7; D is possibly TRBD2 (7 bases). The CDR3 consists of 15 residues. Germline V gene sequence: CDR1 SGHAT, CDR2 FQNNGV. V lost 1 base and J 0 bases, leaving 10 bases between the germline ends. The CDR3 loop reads CASSLVRGASYEQYF. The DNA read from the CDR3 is TGTGCCAGCAGCTTAGTCCGGGGGGCCTCCTACGAG.

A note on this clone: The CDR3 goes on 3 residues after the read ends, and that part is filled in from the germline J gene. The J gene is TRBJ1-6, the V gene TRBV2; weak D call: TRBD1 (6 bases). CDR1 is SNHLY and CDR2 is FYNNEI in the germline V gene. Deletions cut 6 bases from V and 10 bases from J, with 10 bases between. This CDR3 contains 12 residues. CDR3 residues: CASRDRSSPLHF. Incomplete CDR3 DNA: TGTGCCAGCAGAGACAGGTCCTCACCC.

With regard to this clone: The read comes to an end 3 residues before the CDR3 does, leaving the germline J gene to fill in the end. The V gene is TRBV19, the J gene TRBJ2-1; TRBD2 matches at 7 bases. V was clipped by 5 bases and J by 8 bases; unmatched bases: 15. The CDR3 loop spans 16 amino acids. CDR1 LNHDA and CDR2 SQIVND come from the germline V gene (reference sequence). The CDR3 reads CASSGATGGFDYEQFF. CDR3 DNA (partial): TGTGCCAGTAGTGGGGCTACGGGAGGATTTGATTATGAG.

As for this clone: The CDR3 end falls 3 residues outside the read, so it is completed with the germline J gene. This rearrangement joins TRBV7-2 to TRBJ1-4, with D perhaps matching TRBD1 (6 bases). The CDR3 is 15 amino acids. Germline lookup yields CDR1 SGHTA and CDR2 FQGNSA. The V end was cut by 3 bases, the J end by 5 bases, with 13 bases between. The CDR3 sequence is CASSFYRESNEKLFF. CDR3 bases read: TGTGCCAGCAGCTTCTACAGGGAATCCAATGAAAAA.

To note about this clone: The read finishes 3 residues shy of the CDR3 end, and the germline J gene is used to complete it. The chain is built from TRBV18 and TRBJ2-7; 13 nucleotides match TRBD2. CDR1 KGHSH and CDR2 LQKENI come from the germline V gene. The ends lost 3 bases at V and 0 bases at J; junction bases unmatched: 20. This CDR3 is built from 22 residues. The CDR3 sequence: CASSPRLAGGLNTFLSSYEQYF. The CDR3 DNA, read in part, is TGTGCCAGCTCACCTAGACTAGCGGGGGGCCTGAACACATTTTTAAGCTCCTACGAG.

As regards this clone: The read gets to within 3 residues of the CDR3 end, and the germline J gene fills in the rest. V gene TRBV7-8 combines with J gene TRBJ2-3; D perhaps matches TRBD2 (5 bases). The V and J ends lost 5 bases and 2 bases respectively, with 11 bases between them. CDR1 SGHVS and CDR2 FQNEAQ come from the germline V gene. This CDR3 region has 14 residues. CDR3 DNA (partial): TGTGCCAGCAGCCCTAGGACTTTCACAGATACG. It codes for CASSPRTFTDT. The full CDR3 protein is CASSPRTFTDTQYF.

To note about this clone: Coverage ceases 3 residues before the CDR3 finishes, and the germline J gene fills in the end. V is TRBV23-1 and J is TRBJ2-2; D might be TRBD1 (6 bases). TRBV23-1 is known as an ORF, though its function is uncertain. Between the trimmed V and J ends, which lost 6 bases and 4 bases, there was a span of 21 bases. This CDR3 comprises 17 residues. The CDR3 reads CASSPGRITGFTGELFF. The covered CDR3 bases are TGCGCCAGCAGCCCCGGGCGGATTACAGGGTTCACCGGGGAG.

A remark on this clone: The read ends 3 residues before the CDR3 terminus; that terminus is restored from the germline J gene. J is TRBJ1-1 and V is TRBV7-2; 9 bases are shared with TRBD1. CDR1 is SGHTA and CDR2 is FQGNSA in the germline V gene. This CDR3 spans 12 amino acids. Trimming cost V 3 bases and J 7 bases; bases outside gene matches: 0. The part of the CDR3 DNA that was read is TGTGCCAGCAGCTTGGACAGGGGTGAA. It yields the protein CASSLDRGE. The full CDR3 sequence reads CASSLDRGEAFF. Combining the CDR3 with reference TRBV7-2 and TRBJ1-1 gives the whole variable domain GAGVSQSPSNKVTEKGKDVELRCDPISGHTALYWYRQSLGQGLEFLIYFQGNSAPDKSGLPSDRFSAERTGGSVSTLTIQRTQQEDSAVYLCASSLDRGEAFFGQGTRLTVV.

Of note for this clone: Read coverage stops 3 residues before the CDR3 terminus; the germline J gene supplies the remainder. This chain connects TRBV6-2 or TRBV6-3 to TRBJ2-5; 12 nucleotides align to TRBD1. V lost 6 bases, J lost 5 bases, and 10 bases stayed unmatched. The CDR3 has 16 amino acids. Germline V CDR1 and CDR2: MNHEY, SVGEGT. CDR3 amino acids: CASRQPGQGARETQYF. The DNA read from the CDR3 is TGTGCCAGCAGGCAACCGGGACAGGGGGCTCGGGAGACC.